Shown below are 2 T cell receptor beta chains from a single sample sequenced in a study of blood T cell repertoires in COVID-19. Here immunoSEQ multiplex PCR was the method, and the copy in TCRdb shows in-frame clones only, minus some. The repertoire holds approximately 170,000 clones, with more than 75% as singletons. Sample: peripheral blood. Receptors originate from a man aged 60 to 69 with active or convalescent COVID-19.

This clone has more than one count but fewer than ten. The chain joins TRBV11-2 to TRBJ1-2, with 9 bases that match TRBD1. V trimming: 6 bases; J trimming: 3 bases; junction bases outside the gene matches: 11. The germline V gene has CDR1 SGHAT and CDR2 FQNNGV. The CDR3 runs to 16 residues. CDR3 nucleotide sequence: TGTGCCAGCAGGAACAGGGGGCTGGGTTCGGACTATGGCTACACCTTC. It translates to CASRNRGLGSDYGYTF. Full variable domain (missing parts from reference TRBV11-2 and TRBJ1-2): EAGVAQSPRYKIIEKRQSVAFWCNPISGHATLYWYQQILGQGPKLLIQFQNNGVVDDSQLPKDRFSAERLKGVDSTLKIQPAKLEDSAVYLCASRNRGLGSDYGYTFGSGTRLTVV.

The chain carries TRBV18 and TRBJ2-5; a possible D gene is TRBD2 (6 bases). The CDR3 is made up of 14 amino acids. Trimming removed 3 bases at V and 5 bases at J, with 13 bases between. In germline, CDR1 is KGHSH, CDR2 LQKENI. The CDR3 DNA follows: TGTGCCAGCTCACCGACTAGTGCCTGGGAGACCCAGTACTTC. This gives the protein CASSPTSAWETQYF. The full variable domain, rest sourced from reference TRBV18 and TRBJ2-5, is NAGVMQNPRHLVRRRGQEARLRCSPMKGHSHVYWYRQLPEEGLKFMVYLQKENIIDESGMPKERFSAEFPKEGPSILRIQQVVRGDSAAYFCASSPTSAWETQYFGPGTRLLVL.